These T cell receptor beta chains were read from a single sample in a study of early T cells in non-severe SARS-CoV-2 infection. TCRdb passed the 5' RACE reads through MiXCR, listing each CDR3 protein once. The data show tens of thousands of distinct CDR3 sequences, more than 13% seen once. The specimen sequenced was whole blood. The origin of the receptors is an adult who was a healthcare worker with PCR-confirmed SARS-CoV-2 infection or an uninfected control (not recorded which). Each CDR3 is given with its conserved first and last residue. The order of the fields is J gene, clone size, D gene, V gene, CDR3 DNA, CDR3 protein. The D gene is left open where the match is weak. Size is omitted from some rows. Given values are once, few, many or a class for expanded clones.

>TRBJ2-1|.|.|TRBV20-1
TGCAGTGTTCCTCAGGGCCTCTCCTACAATGAGCAGTTCTTC
CSVPQGLSYNEQFF
>TRBJ2-1|.|TRBD1|TRBV5-6
TGTGCCAGCAGGTCCCCCGGGACAGGGTGGGATGAGCAGTTCTTC
CASRSPGTGWDEQFF
>TRBJ1-2|few|.|TRBV6-5
TGTGCCAGCAGTTACTCCTCCGGAAACTATGGCTACACCTTC
CASSYSSGNYGYTF
>TRBJ2-1|.|.|TRBV6-1
TGTGCCATAAGGGGGGGCCCAAGTCACAATGAGCAGTTCTTC
CAIRGGPSHNEQFF
>TRBJ2-7|many|TRBD2|TRBV2
TGTGCCAGCAGTAAAAGCGGGATTCAATCCTACGAGCAGTACTTC
CASSKSGIQSYEQYF
>TRBJ2-1|.|.|TRBV12-3/TRBV12-4
TGTGCCAGCAGTTACCCCCAGGCTGAGCAGTTCTTC
CASSYPQAEQFF
>TRBJ2-7|few|TRBD2|TRBV18
TGTGCCAGCTCACGGTATTCCGGCAGGGAGGGCGAGCAGTACTTC
CASSRYSGREGEQYF
>TRBJ2-7|few|.|TRBV11-1
TGTGCCAGCGGAGGAGGTTCCTGGGAGCAGTACTTC
CASGGGSWEQYF
>TRBJ1-4|.|TRBD1|TRBV27
TGTGCCAGCAGTATCGGGACAGGGCATGAAAAACTGTTTTTT
CASSIGTGHEKLFF
>TRBJ2-1|many|.|TRBV29-1
TGCAGCGCGGGACCCATTACCCCCTACAATGAGCAGTTCTTC
CSAGPITPYNEQFF
>TRBJ2-1|.|.|TRBV18
TGTGCCAGCTCACCACCGTCGAGGAGCTCCTACAATGAGCAGTTCTTC
CASSPPSRSSYNEQFF
>TRBJ1-2|.|.|TRBV3-1
TGTGCCAGCAGCCCCGAGGGCAGGGCGAAAAACTCTGGCTACACCTTC
CASSPEGRAKNSGYTF
>TRBJ2-7|few|.|TRBV19
TGTGCCAGTAGGCCAGGTACGGGGGAACTCCAATACGAGCAGTACTTC
CASRPGTGELQYEQYF
>TRBJ2-3|.|.|TRBV2
TGTGCCAGCAGAGGGGGTTGGACAGATACGCAGTATTTT
CASRGGWTDTQYF
>TRBJ1-2|.|.|TRBV29-1
TGCAGCGTGGGGGAAGGGCTGGGCTACACCTTC
CSVGEGLGYTF
>TRBJ2-7|few|TRBD2|TRBV5-1
TGCGCCAGCAGCTTGCTCAGCGGGAGCTACGAGCAGTACTTC
CASSLLSGSYEQYF
>TRBJ2-6|few|.|TRBV19
TGTGCCAGTAGTATAGAGAGAAGTTCTGGGGCCAACGTCCTGACTTTC
CASSIERSSGANVLTF
>TRBJ2-2|few|.|TRBV19
TGTGCCAGTAGTGCCCGGGACTTTAACACCGGGGAGCTGTTTTTT
CASSARDFNTGELFF
>TRBJ2-1|few|.|TRBV7-3
TGTGCCAGCAGCCTCCTAGCGCTGGGGAATGAGCAGTTCTTC
CASSLLALGNEQFF
>TRBJ2-3|.|.|TRBV12-3/TRBV12-4
TGTGCCAGCACCCCGACTAGTGGCGCAGATACGCAGTATTTT
CASTPTSGADTQYF